Given below is one T cell receptor (beta chain) in context. This sample is drawn from a study of blood T cell repertoires in COVID-19. Study-wide background: The study drew acute and convalescent COVID-19 samples from the United States, Italy and Spain. In each case, the material was cDNA or gDNA derived from T cells, B-cell-depleted T cells, or PBMCs.

This CDR3 is built from 16 residues. Original analysis: Counts of nucleated cells, estimated from reference gene primer amplification, were obtained. Repertoires were generated with immunoSEQ multiplex PCR, while TCRdb's copy carries only in-frame clones and drops some. V, J and clone size derive from that table, while D and trimming were established from the DNA sequence. This table has 200,000 to 250,000 clones, approximately 91% appearing once. The chain uses TRBV21-1 and TRBJ1-5. TRBV21-1 is annotated as a pseudogene. The receptor's source is a woman aged 60-75 years with acute or convalescent COVID-19. The sample consisted of peripheral blood. CDR3 sequence: CASSKARGYSNQPQHF. The DNA of the CDR3 is TGTGCCAGCAGCAAAGCGCGCGGTTATAGCAATCAGCCCCAGCATTTT.